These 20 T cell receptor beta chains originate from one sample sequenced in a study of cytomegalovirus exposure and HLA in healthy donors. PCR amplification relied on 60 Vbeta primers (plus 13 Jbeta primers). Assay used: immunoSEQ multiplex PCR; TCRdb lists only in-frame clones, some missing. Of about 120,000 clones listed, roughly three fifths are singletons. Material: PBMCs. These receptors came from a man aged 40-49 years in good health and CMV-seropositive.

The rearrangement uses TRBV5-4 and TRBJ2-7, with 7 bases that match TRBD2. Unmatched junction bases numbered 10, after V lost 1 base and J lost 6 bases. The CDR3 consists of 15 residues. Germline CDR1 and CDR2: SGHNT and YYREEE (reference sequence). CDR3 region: CASSLMSGGLPEQYF. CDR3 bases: TGTGCCAGCAGCTTGATGTCGGGAGGTCTGCCCGAGCAGTACTTC.

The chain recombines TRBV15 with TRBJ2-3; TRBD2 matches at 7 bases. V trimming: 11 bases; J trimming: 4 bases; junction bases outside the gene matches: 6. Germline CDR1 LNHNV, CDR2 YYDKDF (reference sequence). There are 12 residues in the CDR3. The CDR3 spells CARREPSDTQYF. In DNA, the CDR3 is TGTGCCCGGCGGGAGCCTTCAGATACGCAGTATTTT.

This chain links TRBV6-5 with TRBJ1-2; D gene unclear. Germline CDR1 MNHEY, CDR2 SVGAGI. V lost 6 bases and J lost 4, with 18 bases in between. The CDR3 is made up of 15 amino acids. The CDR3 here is CASSQGGGRSYGYTF. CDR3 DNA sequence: TGTGCCAGCAGCCAAGGCGGAGGCAGGAGCTATGGCTACACCTTC.

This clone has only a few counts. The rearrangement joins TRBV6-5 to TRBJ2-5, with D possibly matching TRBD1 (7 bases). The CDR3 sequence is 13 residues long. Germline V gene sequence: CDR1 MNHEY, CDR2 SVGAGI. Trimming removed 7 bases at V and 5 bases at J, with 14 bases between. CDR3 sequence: CASTRRGQETQYF. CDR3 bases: TGTGCCAGCACAAGGAGGGGGCAGGAGACCCAGTACTTC.

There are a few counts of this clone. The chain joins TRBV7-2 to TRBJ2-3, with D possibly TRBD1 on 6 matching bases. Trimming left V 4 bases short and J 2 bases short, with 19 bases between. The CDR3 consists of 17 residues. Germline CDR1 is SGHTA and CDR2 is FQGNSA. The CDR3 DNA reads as TGTGCCAGCAGCTGGGGTGACAGGACCCTCAACACAGATACGCAGTATTTT. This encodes CASSWGDRTLNTDTQYF.

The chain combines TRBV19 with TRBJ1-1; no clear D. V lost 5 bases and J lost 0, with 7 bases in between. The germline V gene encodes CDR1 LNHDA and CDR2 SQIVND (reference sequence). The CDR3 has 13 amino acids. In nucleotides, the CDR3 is TGTGCCAGTAGTGTCCTCCTGAACACTGAAGCTTTCTTT. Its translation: CASSVLLNTEAFF.

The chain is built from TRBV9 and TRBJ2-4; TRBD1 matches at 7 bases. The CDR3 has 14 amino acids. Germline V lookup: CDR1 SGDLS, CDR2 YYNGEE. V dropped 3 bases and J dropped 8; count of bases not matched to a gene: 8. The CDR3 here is CASSETTGLDIQYF. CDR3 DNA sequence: TGTGCCAGCAGCGAAACGACAGGGTTGGACATTCAGTACTTC. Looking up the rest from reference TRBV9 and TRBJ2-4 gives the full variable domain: DSGVTQTPKHLITATGQRVTLRCSPRSGDLSVYWYQQSLDQGLQFLIQYYNGEERAKGNILERFSAQQFPDLHSELNLSSLELGDSALYFCASSETTGLDIQYFGAGTRLSVL.

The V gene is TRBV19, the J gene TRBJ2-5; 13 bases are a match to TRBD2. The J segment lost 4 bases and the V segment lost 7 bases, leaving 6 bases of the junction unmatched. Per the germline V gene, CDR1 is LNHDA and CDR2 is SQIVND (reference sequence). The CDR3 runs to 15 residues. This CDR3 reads CASMETSGGLETQYF. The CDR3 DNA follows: TGTGCCAGTATGGAGACTAGCGGGGGGCTAGAGACCCAGTACTTC.

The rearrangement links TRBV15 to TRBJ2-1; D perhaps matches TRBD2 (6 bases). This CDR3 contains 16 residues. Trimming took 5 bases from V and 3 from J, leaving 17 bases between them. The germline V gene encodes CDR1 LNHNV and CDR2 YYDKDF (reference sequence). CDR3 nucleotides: TGTGCCACCAGCTCCCGGCGTAGCGGAGTCTACAATGAGCAGTTCTTC. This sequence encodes CATSSRRSGVYNEQFF.

The CDR3: CASSLASGELYEQYF. The CDR3, as DNA: TGTGCCAGCAGCTTGGCAAGCGGGGAACTCTACGAGCAGTACTTC. The chain uses TRBV5-4 and TRBJ2-7; 7 positions match TRBD2. Germline loops: CDR1 SGHNT, CDR2 YYREEE (reference sequence). The trim removed 0 bases at V and 3 bases at J, leaving 6 bases unmatched. This CDR3 spans 15 amino acids.

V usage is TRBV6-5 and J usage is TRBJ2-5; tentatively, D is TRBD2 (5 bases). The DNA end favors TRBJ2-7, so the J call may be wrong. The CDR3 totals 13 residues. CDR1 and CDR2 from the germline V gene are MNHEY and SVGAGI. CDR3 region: CASSYVGGYEQYF. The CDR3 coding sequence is TGTGCCAGCAGTTATGTAGGAGGCTACGAGCAGTACTTC.

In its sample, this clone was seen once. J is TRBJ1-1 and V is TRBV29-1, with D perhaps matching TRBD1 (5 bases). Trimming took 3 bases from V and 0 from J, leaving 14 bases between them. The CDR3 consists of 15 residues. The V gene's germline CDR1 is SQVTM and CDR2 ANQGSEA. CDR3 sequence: CSVDQGNFMNTEAFF. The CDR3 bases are TGCAGCGTTGACCAGGGAAACTTCATGAACACTGAAGCTTTCTTT.

The CDR3 loop is CASSLWDTEGETQYF. CDR3 nucleotide sequence: TGCGCCAGCAGCTTGTGGGACACCGAAGGGGAGACCCAGTACTTC. The V call is TRBV5-1, the J call TRBJ2-5, with TRBD1 as a possible D gene (6 bases). This CDR3 has 15 residues. V was shortened by 1 base and J by 5 bases, with 15 bases between the two germline ends. Germline V gene data show CDR1 as SGHRS and CDR2 as YFSETQ.

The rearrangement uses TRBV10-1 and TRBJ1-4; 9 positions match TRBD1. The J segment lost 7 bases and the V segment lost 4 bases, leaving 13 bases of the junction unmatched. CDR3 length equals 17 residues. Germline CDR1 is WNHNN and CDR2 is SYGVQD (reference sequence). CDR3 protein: CASSGLGWGQGFEKLFF. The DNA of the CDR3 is TGCGCCAGCAGTGGGCTCGGGTGGGGACAGGGATTTGAAAAACTGTTTTTT.

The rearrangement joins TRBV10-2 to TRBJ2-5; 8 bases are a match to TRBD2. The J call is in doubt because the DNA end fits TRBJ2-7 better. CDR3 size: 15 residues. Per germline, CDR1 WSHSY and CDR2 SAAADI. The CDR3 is CASSAILGLVYEQYF. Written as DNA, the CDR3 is TGCGCCAGCAGTGCCATCCTGGGACTAGTCTACGAGCAGTACTTC.

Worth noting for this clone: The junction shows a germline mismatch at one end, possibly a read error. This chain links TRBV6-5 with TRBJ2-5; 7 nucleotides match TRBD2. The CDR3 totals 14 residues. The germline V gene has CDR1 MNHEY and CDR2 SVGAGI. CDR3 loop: CASSNSRGWETQYF. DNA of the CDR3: TGTGCCAGCAGTAACTCGCGGGGGTGGGAGACCCAGTACTTC.

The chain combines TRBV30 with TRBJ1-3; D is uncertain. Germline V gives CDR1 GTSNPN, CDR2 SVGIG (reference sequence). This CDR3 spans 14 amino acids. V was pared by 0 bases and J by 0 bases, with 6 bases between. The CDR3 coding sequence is TGTGCCTGGAGTGTCGGTAACTCTGGAAACACCATATATTTT. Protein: CAWSVGNSGNTIYF.

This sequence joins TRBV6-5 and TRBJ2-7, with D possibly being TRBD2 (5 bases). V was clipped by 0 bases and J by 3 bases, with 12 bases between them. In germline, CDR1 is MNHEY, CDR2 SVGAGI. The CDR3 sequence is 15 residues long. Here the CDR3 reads CASSYSITRDYEQYF. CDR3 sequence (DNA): TGTGCCAGCAGTTACTCGATAACGAGGGACTACGAGCAGTACTTC.

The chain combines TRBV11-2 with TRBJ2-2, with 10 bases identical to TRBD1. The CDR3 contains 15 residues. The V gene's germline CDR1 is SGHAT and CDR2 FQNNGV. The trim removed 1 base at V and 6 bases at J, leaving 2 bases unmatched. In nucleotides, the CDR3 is TGTGCCAGCAGCTTAGGGACAGGGGGGGCCGGGGAGCTGTTTTTT. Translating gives CASSLGTGGAGELFF.

The CDR3 bases are TGTGCCATCAGAGAGACTAGCGGGAACTACGAGCAGTACTTC. Its protein is CAIRETSGNYEQYF. V usage is TRBV10-3 and J usage is TRBJ2-7; TRBD2 aligns across 11 bases. The CDR3 sequence is 14 residues long. The germline V gene has CDR1 ENHRY and CDR2 SYGVKD. Trimming cost V 6 bases and J 3 bases; bases outside gene matches: 4.